This T cell receptor beta chain was recovered during a study of blood T cell repertoires in COVID-19. Study overall: The origin of the acute and convalescent COVID-19 samples was the United States, Italy and Spain. T cells, B-cell-depleted T cells, or PBMCs provided the cDNA or gDNA that served as material.

Trimming took 4 bases from V and 2 from J; bases not matched to a gene: 9. From germline, CDR1 is SGHAT and CDR2 FQNNGV. The CDR3 covers 16 residues. Per the study methods: Amplifying reference gene primers gave estimates of nucleated cell counts. Sequencing was performed with immunoSEQ multiplex PCR; in TCRdb, only in-frame clones are kept and a portion is missing. D and trimming come from the DNA, and the V and J calls and clone size come from that table. The sample yields about 280,000 clones, approximately 86% seen once. The genes are TRBV11-2 and TRBJ2-5, with TRBD1 matching over 8 bases. The receptor comes from a man younger than 30 with active or convalescent COVID-19. The sample taken for sequencing was peripheral blood. Written as DNA, the CDR3 is TGTGCCAGCAGCTCCGCAGGGGGCCGGGGTCAAGAGACCCAGTACTTC. Amino acids: CASSSAGGRGQETQYF.